This TCR beta chain was captured by sequencing in a study of T cells in Graves' hyperthyroidism and ophthalmopathy. Study-level information: It was at initial diagnosis, before any treatment, that peripheral blood was collected. General study findings and limits: Classification by a 13 V-J model distinguished ophthalmopathy from stable hyperthyroidism.

V lost 2 bases and J lost 7; bases outside the gene matches: 10. Germline CDR1 reads SGHTA; CDR2 reads FQGNSA. The CDR3 totals 15 residues. Disease duration under 2 months; hyperthyroidism patients were aged 18 to 65. Researchers barred patients who had uncontrolled infection, other autoimmune disease, pregnancy or lactation. This clonotype was detected ten times or more. Its specificity is unknown. What was amplified from RNA transcripts were TCR beta CDR3 regions. First-round RT-PCR with HTBI primers amplified the TCR CDR3 region. From the multiplex PCR reads, TCRdb called clonotypes with MiXCR, one entry per CDR3 protein. The table shows about 200,000 distinct CDR3 sequences, with approximately 20% occurring only once.

The TCR was taken from a middle-aged man with Graves' hyperthyroidism. The sample taken for sequencing was blood. The V call is TRBV7-2, the J call TRBJ1-2, with TRBD1 identical over 7 bases. The DNA of the CDR3 is TGTGCCAGCAGCTTAAGAATTCAACAGGGGCTTGGCTACACCTTC. Protein: CASSLRIQQGLGYTF.